This TCR beta chain appears in the sequencing data of a study of CD8 T cells in Susac syndrome. This clonotype was picked up one time. The germline V gene has CDR1 MGHRA and CDR2 YSYEKL. J was trimmed by 1 base and V by 4 bases; bases with no gene match: 4. This CDR3 is 15 amino acids long. Sequencing targeted TCR beta in blood CD8+ and CD4+ T cells. Random hexamers were used to reverse transcribe the RNA input (roughly 0.5 to 1 ug). TCRdb fed the immunoSEQ multiplex PCR reads into MiXCR, producing one record per CDR3 protein. The sample consists of about 52,000 distinct CDR3 sequences, about 92% of them appearing once.

Specimen: CD8+ T cells from PBMCs. V gene TRBV4-1 combines with J gene TRBJ1-5, with TRBD1 matching 7 bases. The clonotype originates from a human donor with multiple sclerosis. DNA of the CDR3: TGCGCCAGCAGCCCAGTGACAGGGAGCAATCAGCCCCAGCATTTT. Amino acid sequence: CASSPVTGSNQPQHF.